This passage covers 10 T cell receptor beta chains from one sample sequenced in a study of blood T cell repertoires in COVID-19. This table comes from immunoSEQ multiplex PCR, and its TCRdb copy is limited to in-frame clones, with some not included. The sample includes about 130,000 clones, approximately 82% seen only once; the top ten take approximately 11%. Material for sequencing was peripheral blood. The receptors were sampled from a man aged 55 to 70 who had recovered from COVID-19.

In DNA, the CDR3 is TGTGCCAGCAGTCGCGGGGCAGGCAATAATGAGCAGTTCTTC. This gives the protein CASSRGAGNNEQFF. The chain is built from TRBV7-2 and TRBJ2-1, with D perhaps TRBD2 (6 bases). The V end was cut by 6 bases, the J end by 7 bases, with 16 bases between. Per germline, CDR1 SGHTA and CDR2 FQGNSA. The CDR3 has 14 amino acids.

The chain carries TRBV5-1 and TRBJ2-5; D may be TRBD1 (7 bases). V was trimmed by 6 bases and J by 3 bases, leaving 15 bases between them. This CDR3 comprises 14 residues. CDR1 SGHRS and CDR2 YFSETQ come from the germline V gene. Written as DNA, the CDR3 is TGCGCCAGCACCGCTTCCAGGGGGGAAGAGACCCAGTACTTC. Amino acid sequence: CASTASRGEETQYF. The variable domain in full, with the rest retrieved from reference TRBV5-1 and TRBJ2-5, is KAGVTQTPRYLIKTRGQQVTLSCSPISGHRSVSWYQQTPGQGLQFLFEYFSETQRNKGNFPGRFSGRQFSNSRSEMNVSTLELGDSALYLCASTASRGEETQYFGPGTRLLVL.

The DNA for the CDR3 is TGTGCCAGCAGCTTAGCCCCGGGACAGGGGAATGGCTACACCTTC. Amino acid sequence: CASSLAPGQGNGYTF. This chain joins TRBV7-8 and TRBJ1-2, with 10 bases matching TRBD1. The CDR3 totals 15 residues. Germline CDR1 reads SGHVS; CDR2 reads FQNEAQ. Trimming cost V 0 bases and J 6 bases; bases outside gene matches: 4.

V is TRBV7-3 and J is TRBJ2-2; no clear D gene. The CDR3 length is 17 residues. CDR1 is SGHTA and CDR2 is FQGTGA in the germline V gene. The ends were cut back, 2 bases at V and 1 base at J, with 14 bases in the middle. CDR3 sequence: CASSLFGDPGNTGELFF. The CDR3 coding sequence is TGTGCCAGCAGCTTATTCGGAGACCCGGGGAACACCGGGGAGCTGTTTTTT.

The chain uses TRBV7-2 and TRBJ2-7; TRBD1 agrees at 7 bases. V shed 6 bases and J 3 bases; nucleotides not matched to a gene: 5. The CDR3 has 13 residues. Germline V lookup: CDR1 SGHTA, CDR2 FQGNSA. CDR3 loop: CASSLTGNYEQYF. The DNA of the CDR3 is TGTGCCAGCAGTTTGACAGGGAACTACGAGCAGTACTTC. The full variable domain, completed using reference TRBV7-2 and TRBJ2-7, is GAGVSQSPSNKVTEKGKDVELRCDPISGHTALYWYRQSLGQGLEFLIYFQGNSAPDKSGLPSDRFSAERTGGSVSTLTIQRTQQEDSAVYLCASSLTGNYEQYFGPGTRLTVT.

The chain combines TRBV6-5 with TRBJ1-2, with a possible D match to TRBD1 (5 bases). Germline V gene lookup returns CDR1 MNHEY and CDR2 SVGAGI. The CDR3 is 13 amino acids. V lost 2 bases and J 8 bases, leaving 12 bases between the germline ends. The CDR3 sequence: CASSYGGDSGYTF. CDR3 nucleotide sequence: TGTGCCAGCAGTTACGGGGGGGACTCCGGCTACACCTTC.

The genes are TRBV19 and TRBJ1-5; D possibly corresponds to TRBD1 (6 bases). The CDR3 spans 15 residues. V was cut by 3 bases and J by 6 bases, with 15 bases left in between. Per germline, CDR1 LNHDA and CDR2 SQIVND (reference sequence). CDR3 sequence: CASSMGAGVGQPQHF. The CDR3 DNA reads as TGTGCCAGTAGTATGGGGGCCGGGGTCGGTCAGCCCCAGCATTTT.

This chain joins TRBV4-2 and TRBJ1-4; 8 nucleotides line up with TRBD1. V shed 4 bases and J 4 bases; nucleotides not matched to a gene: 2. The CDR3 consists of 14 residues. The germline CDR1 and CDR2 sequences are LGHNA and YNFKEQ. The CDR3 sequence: CASSLGQDNEKLFF. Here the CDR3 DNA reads TGTGCCAGCAGCCTGGGACAGGATAATGAAAAACTGTTTTTT.

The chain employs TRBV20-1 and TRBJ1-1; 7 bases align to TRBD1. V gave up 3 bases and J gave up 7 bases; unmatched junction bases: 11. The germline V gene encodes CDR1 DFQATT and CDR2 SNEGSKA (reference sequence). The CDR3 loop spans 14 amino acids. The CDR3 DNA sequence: TGCAGTGCTAGTCCGAAGACAGGGACCTTTGAAGCTTTCTTT. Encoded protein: CSASPKTGTFEAFF.

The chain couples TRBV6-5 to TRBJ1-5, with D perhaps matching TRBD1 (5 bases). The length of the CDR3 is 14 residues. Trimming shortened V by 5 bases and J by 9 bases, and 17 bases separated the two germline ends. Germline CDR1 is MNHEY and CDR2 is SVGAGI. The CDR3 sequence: CASSRAVGQGPQHF. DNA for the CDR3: TGTGCCAGCAGTCGCGCGGTCGGTCAGGGGCCCCAGCATTTT.